The clone carrying this TCR beta chain was detected ten times or more. Its antigen is not known. TCRdb re-analysed the RT-PCR reads in MiXCR, keeping a single row per CDR3 protein. The sample holds approximately 530,000 distinct CDR3 sequences, around 8% seen once. The record originates from a study of response to subunit inactivated influenza vaccine. Study conclusions and caveats: A suggestion made by the authors is that each seasonal influenza vaccination recruits few new T cells.

V lost 4 bases to trimming and J lost 0 bases, with 4 bases between them. There are 13 residues in the CDR3. From germline, CDR1 is MNHEY and CDR2 SVGAGI. This chain connects TRBV6-5 to TRBJ1-5; D is ambiguous. The sequence was obtained from a man aged 50-75 years who received an inactivated influenza vaccine. Sequenced here: PBMCs from blood, sampled approximately 25 months after vaccination. The CDR3 nucleotides read TGTGCCAGCAGTTCAAATAGCAATCAGCCCCAGCATTTT. The encoded protein is CASSSNSNQPQHF.